The rows below give T cell receptor beta chains drawn from one sample of a study of graft-versus-host responses after intestinal transplantation. These receptors' antigens are unknown. The method was immunoSEQ multiplex PCR; TCRdb's version includes in-frame clones alone and lacks a portion of them. The sample includes over 70,000 clones, 90% of them seen just once. Material: unstimulated CD8+ T cells sorted from spleen or lymph node cells, obtained before transplant. The receptors here all came from a human donor who was the organ donor for an intestinal transplant. CDR3s include the opening cysteine and the closing phenylalanine or tryptophan. A D gene is named only where the DNA matches it firmly. Expanded clones get a size class; other rows say once, few or many, or leave the size out.

NA	TRBV4-2	TRBD1	15	TRBJ1-6	CASSQEGQSNSPLHF	TGTGCCAGCAGCCAAGAGGGACAGAGTAATTCACCCCTCCACTTT
once	TRBV6-5	TRBD1	16	TRBJ1-6	CASSWTGDSYNSPLHF	TGTGCCAGCAGTTGGACAGGGGACTCCTATAATTCACCCCTCCACTTT
NA	TRBV6-5	NA	15	TRBJ1-2	CASSSPAGAPYGYTF	TGTGCCAGCAGTTCCCCGGCGGGGGCGCCCTATGGCTACACCTTC
NA	TRBV5-5	TRBD2	19	TRBJ2-5	CASSLGGGASGIVQETQYF	TGTGCCAGCAGCTTGGGCGGGGGGGCGTCCGGGATTGTCCAAGAGACCCAGTACTTC
NA	TRBV5-6	NA	15	TRBJ2-1	CASSLSGLEYNEQFF	TGTGCCAGCAGCTTGAGCGGGTTGGAGTACAATGAGCAGTTCTTC
NA	TRBV27	NA	13	TRBJ1-1	CASSLRLNTEAFF	TGTGCCAGCAGTTTGAGATTAAACACTGAAGCTTTCTTT
NA	TRBV27	NA	16	TRBJ2-2	CASSLWSGELTGELFF	TGTGCCAGCAGTTTATGGTCAGGCGAGCTTACCGGGGAGCTGTTTTTT
NA	TRBV5-4	NA	11	TRBJ2-5	CASSSTGYQYF	TGTGCCAGCAGCTCCACAGGGTACCAGTACTTC
NA	TRBV28	TRBD1	15	TRBJ1-2	CASTRQGGYNYGYTF	TGTGCCAGTACTAGACAGGGGGGATATAACTATGGCTACACCTTC
NA	TRBV5-1	TRBD1	16	TRBJ2-3	CASSLDRGLGPDTQYF	TGCGCCAGCAGTTTGGACAGGGGGCTAGGCCCAGATACGCAGTATTTT
NA	TRBV6-5	NA	15	TRBJ2-3	CASSGVGGGTDTQYF	TGTGCCAGCAGTGGGGTAGGGGGGGGCACAGATACGCAGTATTTT
once	TRBV7-9	NA	15	TRBJ2-1	CASSLGDNPGNEQFF	TGTGCCAGCAGCTTAGGGGACAACCCAGGCAATGAGCAGTTCTTC
NA	TRBV6-5	TRBD1	14	TRBJ2-2	CASSYSRGSGELFF	TGTGCCAGCAGTTACAGCAGGGGGTCCGGGGAGCTGTTTTTT
NA	TRBV6-5	TRBD1	15	TRBJ1-4	CASSFTGATNEKLFF	TGTGCCAGCAGTTTTACAGGGGCAACTAATGAAAAACTGTTTTTT
NA	TRBV20-1	TRBD1	11	TRBJ1-1	CSVKWDREAFF	TGCAGTGTTAAGTGGGACAGGGAGGCTTTCTTT
NA	TRBV4-1	NA	16	TRBJ1-5	CASSRSLQGYNQPQHF	TGCGCCAGCAGCCGCTCACTCCAGGGTTACAATCAGCCCCAGCATTTT
NA	TRBV4-2	TRBD2	16	TRBJ2-1	CASRPSGGISYNEQFF	TGTGCCAGCAGGCCTAGCGGGGGGATCTCCTACAATGAGCAGTTCTTC
NA	TRBV27	NA	14	TRBJ2-2	CASSLTPGTGELFF	TGTGCCAGCAGTCTGACCCCGGGCACCGGGGAGCTGTTTTTT
NA	TRBV9	NA	15	TRBJ2-2	CASSVGGTSTGELFF	TGTGCCAGCAGCGTAGGCGGGACCTCCACCGGGGAGCTGTTTTTT
NA	TRBV6-5	NA	13	TRBJ1-1	CASEGSSNTEAFF	TGTGCCAGCGAGGGCAGTTCGAACACTGAAGCTTTCTTT
NA	TRBV19	TRBD2	16	TRBJ2-3	CASSEWTSGGTDTQYF	TGTGCCAGTAGTGAGTGGACTAGCGGGGGCACAGATACGCAGTATTTT
NA	TRBV19	NA	15	TRBJ2-1	CASRCCGSPDNEQFF	TGTGCCAGTAGGTGTTGTGGCTCGCCCGACAATGAGCAGTTCTTC
NA	TRBV19	NA	17	TRBJ1-4	CASSIGRGSTTNEKLFF	TGTGCCAGTAGTATAGGCAGGGGTTCGACTACTAATGAAAAACTGTTTTTT
NA	TRBV7-9	NA	15	TRBJ1-2	CASSLAGVANYGYTF	TGTGCCAGCAGCTTAGCCGGGGTGGCTAACTATGGCTACACCTTC
NA	TRBV18	TRBD1	16	TRBJ1-2	CASSPMDRGQNYGYTF	TGTGCCAGCTCACCAATGGACAGGGGGCAAAACTATGGCTACACCTTC
few	TRBV19	NA	15	TRBJ2-2	CASSMVQWNTGELFF	TGTGCCAGTAGTATGGTACAGTGGAACACCGGGGAGCTGTTTTTT
few	TRBV7-3	NA	14	TRBJ2-2	CASTLTGNTGELFF	TGTGCCAGCACCCTGACAGGGAACACCGGGGAGCTGTTTTTT
NA	TRBV10-3	TRBD1	14	TRBJ1-1	CAISRTGSSTEAFF	TGTGCCATCAGTCGGACAGGTAGTAGCACTGAAGCTTTCTTT
NA	TRBV15	TRBD1	15	TRBJ2-2	CATDRGTRSTGELFF	TGTGCCACGGACAGGGGGACCAGGAGCACCGGGGAGCTGTTTTTT
NA	TRBV6-4	NA	13	TRBJ2-3	CASGGAEADTQYF	TGTGCCAGCGGGGGGGCGGAAGCAGATACGCAGTATTTT
NA	TRBV5-6	TRBD1	13	TRBJ1-4	CASSTGGGEKLFF	TGTGCCAGCAGTACAGGGGGAGGTGAAAAACTGTTTTTT
once	TRBV28	NA	13	TRBJ1-2	CASSHGQIYGYTF	TGTGCCAGCAGCCATGGACAGATATATGGCTACACCTTC
NA	TRBV27	TRBD1	12	TRBJ1-3	CASTGTGTTIYF	TGTGCCAGCACCGGGACAGGGACCACCATATATTTT
NA	TRBV30	TRBD1	15	TRBJ2-5	CARSGGGQGGETQYF	TGTGCCCGGAGTGGGGGGGGACAGGGTGGGGAGACCCAGTACTTC
NA	TRBV2	NA	16	TRBJ2-5	CASSGSSFRLVETQYF	TGTGCCAGCAGTGGTTCCTCCTTCCGGCTAGTCGAGACCCAGTACTTC
few	TRBV6-5	NA	13	TRBJ1-2	CASSSNSNYGYTF	TGTGCCAGCAGTTCAAATTCAAACTATGGCTACACCTTC
once	TRBV5-1	TRBD2	14	TRBJ2-3	CASSLGLAGGKQYF	TGCGCCAGCAGCTTGGGGCTAGCGGGGGGGAAGCAGTATTTT
NA	TRBV6-5	TRBD1	14	TRBJ2-6	CASSSDRGANVLTF	TGTGCCAGCAGCTCGGACAGGGGGGCCAACGTCCTGACTTTC
NA	TRBV19	NA	14	TRBJ2-5	CASSPHRDQETQYF	TGTGCCAGTAGTCCTCACAGGGACCAAGAGACCCAGTACTTC
once	TRBV13	NA	12	TRBJ1-1	CASNGQGDVAFF	TGTGCCAGCAACGGCCAAGGGGATGTGGCTTTCTTT
NA	TRBV10-2	NA	16	TRBJ2-1	CASRVTHQGFYNEQFF	TGCGCCAGCAGGGTTACTCATCAGGGTTTCTACAATGAGCAGTTCTTC
once	TRBV7-6	TRBD1	15	TRBJ2-2	CASSSQGADTGELFF	TGTGCCAGCAGCTCACAGGGGGCGGACACCGGGGAGCTGTTTTTT
NA	TRBV4-3	NA	16	TRBJ1-2	CASSLQHRAGNYGYTF	TGCGCCAGCAGCCTTCAACACAGGGCGGGTAACTATGGCTACACCTTC
NA	TRBV9	NA	14	TRBJ1-1	CASSVQGSNTEAFF	TGTGCCAGCAGCGTCCAGGGTTCGAACACTGAAGCTTTCTTT
NA	TRBV5-6	NA	15	TRBJ2-3	CASSQPIKTADTQYF	TGTGCCAGCAGCCAGCCCATAAAAACAGCAGATACGCAGTATTTT
NA	TRBV28	NA	14	TRBJ1-1	CASSLPVMNTEAFF	TGTGCCAGCAGTTTACCCGTAATGAACACTGAAGCTTTCTTT
NA	TRBV28	TRBD1	20	TRBJ2-5	CASSLVERGQGNEGQETQYF	TGTGCCAGCAGTTTAGTTGAGCGAGGACAGGGAAATGAAGGACAAGAGACCCAGTACTTC
NA	TRBV4-3	NA	16	TRBJ2-1	CASSQLSSDGAREQFF	TGCGCCAGCAGCCAACTTTCTAGTGATGGGGCAAGGGAGCAGTTCTTC
NA	TRBV4-2	NA	15	TRBJ2-1	CASSQEAGTYNEQFF	TGTGCCAGCAGCCAAGAGGCAGGTACCTACAATGAGCAGTTCTTC
NA	TRBV15	NA	15	TRBJ1-6	CATSRDTLGGSPLHF	TGTGCCACCAGCAGAGATACGCTGGGGGGTTCACCCCTCCACTTT
NA	TRBV30	TRBD1	15	TRBJ1-2	CAWVNPDREIGGYTF	TGTGCCTGGGTGAACCCGGACAGGGAGATTGGCGGCTACACCTTC
NA	TRBV2	NA	15	TRBJ2-1	CASISLRGANNEQFF	TGTGCCAGCATATCGCTCCGCGGGGCGAACAATGAGCAGTTCTTC